The source of this T cell receptor beta chain is a study of cytomegalovirus exposure and HLA in healthy donors. About the study: Earlier, 95 million to 120 million unique TCR beta sequences were recovered from roughly 180 million T cells by an analysis. Inside one of the first data releases sat roughly 80 million unique TCRs taken from HLA-typed donors. Study observations and caveats: In a later analysis, TCR beta V- and J-gene trimming showed a link to a missense DCLRE1C variant.

Of note for this clone: Its specificity is not known.

Vbeta (60) and Jbeta (13) primers were used in the PCR. The protocol was immunoSEQ multiplex PCR, while the TCRdb copy is restricted to in-frame clones and leaves out a portion. Here the sample spans more than 85,000 clones, around 72% being singletons. Trimming shortened V by 4 bases and J by 7 bases, and 6 bases separated the two germline ends. CDR3 length equals 12 residues. Germline assignment: CDR1 SGHDT and CDR2 YYEEEE. Healthy bone marrow donors made up the donors. Sequencing was done on a sample of PBMCs. The sequence derives from a man between 25 and 39 years old in good health and CMV-seronegative. The V gene is TRBV5-6, the J gene TRBJ1-6; D unresolved. The CDR3 DNA sequence: TGTGCCAGCAGCGCAGAAAATTCACCCCTCCACTTT. Its protein product is CASSAENSPLHF.